Listed below are T cell receptor beta chains from one sample, sequenced in a study of shared clonotypes between healthy human individuals. Assay used: immunoSEQ multiplex PCR; TCRdb lists only in-frame clones, some missing. The profile shows about 2.4 million clones, 93% of them singletons. Source material: naive CD4+ T cells from PBMCs. The origin of the receptors is a young man in good health. Some clones in this sample may be carry-over from other donors' samples. CDR3s include the opening cysteine and the closing phenylalanine or tryptophan. The D gene is left open where the match is weak. A row's size may be missing; if present it is once, few, many or a size class.

j_call clone_size d_call v_call cdr3_nt cdr3_aa
TRBJ1-4 few . TRBV6-1 TGTGCCAGCAGTCAATTTAATGAAAAACTGTTTTTT CASSQFNEKLFF
TRBJ2-1 . TRBD2 TRBV27 TGTGCCAGCAGTTTAGGGCTAGCGGGAGGACCTAGGGTCAATGAGCAGTTCTTC CASSLGLAGGPRVNEQFF
TRBJ2-3 . TRBD2 TRBV15 TGTGCCACCAGCAGACCCACATGGGGGACTAGCGGGAGGAGTCTTAGCACAGATACGCAGTATTTT CATSRPTWGTSGRSLSTDTQYF
TRBJ1-2 . TRBD1 TRBV5-1 TGCGCCAGCAGAACAGGGGGAGCTAACTATGGCTACACCTTC CASRTGGANYGYTF
TRBJ1-3 . . TRBV19 TGTGCCAGTACGCGAGGGGTTGGAGGAAACACCATATATTTT CASTRGVGGNTIYF
TRBJ2-1 . . TRBV6-1 TGTGCCAGCAGTGAAAAGGGGCTGCTACAACGAACCTACAATGAGCAGTTCTTC CASSEKGLLQRTYNEQFF
TRBJ1-1 . . TRBV29-1 TGCAGCGTTGGCCGCACTTTAAACACGAACACTGAAGCTTTCTTT CSVGRTLNTNTEAFF
TRBJ1-2 . TRBD1 TRBV25-1 TGTGCCAGCCGCGGGACAGCCCCTGGCTATGGCTACACCTTC CASRGTAPGYGYTF
TRBJ2-5 . TRBD1 TRBV4-2 TGTGCCAGCAGCCAAACCCCAGGGGGTGGGGAGACCCAGTACTTC CASSQTPGGGETQYF
TRBJ1-3 once . TRBV9 TGTGCCAGCAGCGGAAGGGATTACTCTGGAAACACCATATATTTT CASSGRDYSGNTIYF
TRBJ2-5 . . TRBV7-8 TGTGCCAGCACCCCCGGGCGTCAAGAGACCCAGTACTTC CASTPGRQETQYF